Listed below are T cell receptor beta chains from one sample, sequenced in a study of CD8 T cells in Susac syndrome. TCRdb re-called the immunoSEQ multiplex PCR reads through MiXCR, storing one row per CDR3 protein. The sample records around 170,000 distinct CDR3 sequences, 92% being singletons. Sequencing was performed on CD4+ T cells from PBMCs. The receptors were gathered from a human donor in good health. The CDR3 runs from the conserved cysteine through the conserved F or W. A D gene is named only where the DNA matches it firmly. The size of a clone is reported for some rows only, either as once, few or many, or as a class for expanded clones.

NA	TRBV7-9	NA	TRBJ2-2	TGTGCCAGCAGCTCGATGGGGAGCACCGGGGAGCTGTTTTTT	CASSSMGSTGELFF
NA	TRBV18	NA	TRBJ1-1	TGTGCCAGCTCACAGACACAGGGAGAGCGTGAAGCTTTCTTT	CASSQTQGEREAFF
NA	TRBV29-1	NA	TRBJ1-5	TGCAGCGTTGAAAAGGGGGAGGGGGATAGCAATCAGCCCCAGCATTTT	CSVEKGEGDSNQPQHF
NA	TRBV7-6	NA	TRBJ1-5	TGTGCCAGCAGCCCCCGTAACTGGGACGGAAAGCCCCAGCATTTT	CASSPRNWDGKPQHF
NA	TRBV3-1	TRBD1	TRBJ2-7	TGTGCCAGCAGCCAAGTTGTCGGGACAGCGGACGGGGAGCAGTACTTC	CASSQVVGTADGEQYF
NA	TRBV29-1	NA	TRBJ2-7	TGCAGCGTTGATGAGGGTTTCTACGAGCAGTACTTC	CSVDEGFYEQYF
NA	TRBV3-1	NA	TRBJ2-1	TGTGCCAGCAGCCAAATTGGTGCGAGCTCCTACAATGAGCAGTTCTTC	CASSQIGASSYNEQFF
few	TRBV3-1	NA	TRBJ2-5	TGTGCCAGCAGCTTCCGGGGAGCAGAGACCCAGTACTTC	CASSFRGAETQYF
NA	TRBV12-3/TRBV12-4	NA	TRBJ1-6	TGTGCCAGCAGTCCCAGGACCGGGTCACCCCTCCACTTT	CASSPRTGSPLHF
NA	TRBV6-2/TRBV6-3	TRBD1	TRBJ1-5	TGTGCCAGCAGTTACCCGGGACAGGGTAGGACGCATAGCAATCAGCCCCAGCATTTT	CASSYPGQGRTHSNQPQHF
NA	TRBV7-3	NA	TRBJ2-1	TGTGCCAGCAGTCCCAGGGACCCCCTAAATTACAATGAGCAGTTCTTC	CASSPRDPLNYNEQFF
NA	TRBV29-1	NA	TRBJ2-7	TGCAGCGTTGCAAAGGGACTCTGGCCCTACGAGCAGTACTTC	CSVAKGLWPYEQYF
NA	TRBV7-9	NA	TRBJ1-3	TGTGCCAGCACCATGAGTAGGTTCTCTGGAAACACCATATATTTT	CASTMSRFSGNTIYF
NA	TRBV3-1	NA	TRBJ1-1	TGTGCCAGCAGCGAAGGGACGGGGGATATGAACACTGAAGCTTTCTTT	CASSEGTGDMNTEAFF
NA	TRBV7-6	TRBD1	TRBJ1-1	TGTGCCAGCCAACTCCTACAGGGGGGCACTGAAGCTTTCTTT	CASQLLQGGTEAFF
NA	TRBV18	TRBD2	TRBJ2-1	TGTGCCAGCTCACCACCAGGGACTACCTACAATGAGCAGTTCTTC	CASSPPGTTYNEQFF
few	TRBV12-3/TRBV12-4	TRBD1	TRBJ2-3	TGTGCCAGCAGTCCCCGGACAGGAAGCACAGATACGCAGTATTTT	CASSPRTGSTDTQYF
NA	TRBV28	TRBD1	TRBJ2-5	TGTGCCAGCAGTTTCCCGGGACAGGGAGAAGAGACCCAGTACTTC	CASSFPGQGEETQYF
NA	TRBV3-1	NA	TRBJ2-7	TGTGCCAGCAGCCAAGCAGGTCGGGGGGCGACCTACGAGCAGTACTTC	CASSQAGRGATYEQYF
once	TRBV18	TRBD1	TRBJ2-7	TGTGCCAGCTCACCATCCCAGGGGGCCCACGGCGAGCAGTACTTC	CASSPSQGAHGEQYF
NA	TRBV20-1	TRBD1	TRBJ2-2	TGCAGTGCTGACGACAGGGGGCAAGAGAGCGGGGAGCTGTTTTTT	CSADDRGQESGELFF
NA	TRBV5-1	TRBD1	TRBJ2-5	TGCGCCAGCAGCTTAGTAGGGGGCGCGAGGGAGACCCAGTACTTC	CASSLVGGARETQYF
once	TRBV24-1	NA	TRBJ2-7	TGTGCCACCAGTGACTCTAGCGGGACAGGCTACGAGCAGTACTTC	CATSDSSGTGYEQYF
NA	TRBV28	NA	TRBJ2-7	TGTGCCAGCAGGATGCGTCTGGGTTACGAGCAGTACTTC	CASRMRLGYEQYF
NA	TRBV19	TRBD1	TRBJ2-7	TGTGCCAGTAGTATAGACGGTGGGACAGCCTCCTACGAGCAGTACTTC	CASSIDGGTASYEQYF